This record concerns one T cell receptor (beta chain) sequence. In this sample, this clonotype turned up a few times. The antigen this receptor binds is unknown. No clone much larger than this one lies a single base away; base qualities are absent. TCRdb shows the sequencer as Illumina NovaSeq 6000. TCRalpha and TCRbeta cDNA libraries were built by 5'RACE with constant-segment primers, adding sample barcodes and unique molecular identifiers. RNA was extracted from every sample with Trizol reagent. The libraries were amplified in two PCR steps, and the second step added a second sample barcode and Illumina TruSeq adapters. Sequencing of libraries was performed on an Illumina NovaSeq with 2 x 150 bp paired-end reads. The authors' pipeline ran thus. Demultiplexing of reads and collapsing into UMI-guided consensus sequences were performed with migec v1.2.7. Using mixcr v2.1.11, UMI consensuses were aligned to TRA and TRB V and J templates and then assembled into clonotypes. A clonotype was counted as expanded or contracted only if both edgeR and NoisET called the change significant, with noise models trained on biological replicates. For edgeR calls, a false discovery rate-adjusted p below 0.01 and a log2 fold-change threshold of 1 were applied. PCA with hierarchical clustering of max-normalized trajectories of the 1000 most abundant clonotypes was used as exploratory dynamics analysis. Each responding clone was given a CD4 or CD8 phenotype based on the CD4+ and CD8+ repertoires, which had been sequenced separately. The raw public reads went through TCRdb reprocessing: fastp at Q25, MiXCR clone calling, in-frame beta chains kept. Every distinct CDR3 protein forms one entry, paired with its most common genes and DNA. The V and J calls reflect TCRdb's pipeline rather than the authors' work. The sample includes 390,000 or so distinct CDR3 sequences, with approximately 16% observed a single time. The top ten hold 20% to 25% of the sample.

This entry comes from a study of T-cell memory formation after mild COVID-19 (dated by TCRdb to the early 2020s). General notes on the study: TCR sequence clusters from the two donors were largely donor specific. In two donors, T-cell clones that expanded and contracted after mild COVID-19 were tracked by sequencing TCRalpha and TCRbeta repertoires over time. Two young, previously healthy adult volunteers made up the cohort, one male and one female.

Ficoll-Paque density gradient centrifugation was the method used to isolate PBMCs. Its CDR3 holds 13 amino acids, cysteine through phenylalanine. The sequence is cut down to CDR3 DNA, 39 bases in frame from base 1. CDR1 and CDR2 (SGHTA, FQGNSA) derive from the germline V gene. The junction carries 11 bases between V and J, which are trimmed by 5 bases and 4 bases respectively. General findings and caveats noted by the study authors: From day 15 to 85, contracting clones showed balanced CD4/CD8 phenotypes, whereas a second wave of clones that expanded from day 15 to 37 leaned towards CD4+. Some responding clones were found in pre-infection memory, which suggests that pre-existing cross-reactive memory T cells took part in the SARS-CoV-2 response. The study covered only a couple of mild cases, and larger cohorts including severe cases with pre-infection samples were considered necessary. The second-wave clones that peaked on day 37 were not confirmed to be SARS-CoV-2 specific. Contracting CD4+ clones were found mainly in CM and EM memory subsets, while CD8+ clones were enriched in EMRA.

The chain is made from TRBV7-2 and TRBJ2-5; TRBD2 is possibly the D segment (7 matching bases). This receptor was obtained from a man between 18 and 35 years old who had mild COVID-19 (a few samples of this study predate the infection). The sample titles of this study are shuffled in the database, so cell type and time point are left out; the donor was told from shared clones. The material sequenced was PBMCs or a T cell subset sorted from them (not recorded which). The DNA sequence is TGTGCCAGCAGCGGGGGGGCCCCAGAGACCCAGTACTTC. This translates into CASSGGAPETQYF.